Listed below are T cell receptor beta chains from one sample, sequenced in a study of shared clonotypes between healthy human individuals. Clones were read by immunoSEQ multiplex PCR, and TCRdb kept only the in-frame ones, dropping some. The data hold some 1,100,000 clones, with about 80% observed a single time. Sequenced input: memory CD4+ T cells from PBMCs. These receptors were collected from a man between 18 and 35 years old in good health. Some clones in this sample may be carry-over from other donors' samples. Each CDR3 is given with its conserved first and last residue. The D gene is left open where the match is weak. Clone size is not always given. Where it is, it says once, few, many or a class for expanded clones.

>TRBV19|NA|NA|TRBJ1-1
CASSMQGPGSRDTEAFF
TGTGCCAGTAGTATGCAGGGGCCGGGATCGCGGGACACTGAAGCTTTCTTT
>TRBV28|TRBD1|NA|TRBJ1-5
CANSKGQGSNQPQHF
TGTGCCAACTCAAAGGGACAGGGGAGCAATCAGCCCCAGCATTTT
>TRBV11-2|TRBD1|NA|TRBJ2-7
CASTKNRDRAYEQYF
TGTGCCAGCACAAAAAACCGGGACAGGGCCTACGAGCAGTACTTC
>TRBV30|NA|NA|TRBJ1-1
CAWNTGRMNTEAFF
TGTGCCTGGAATACAGGTCGGATGAACACTGAAGCTTTCTTT
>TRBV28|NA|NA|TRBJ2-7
CASSLSRGQSYEQYF
TGTGCCAGCAGTTTGTCCCGAGGACAGTCCTACGAGCAGTACTTC
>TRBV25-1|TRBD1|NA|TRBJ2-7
CASSARQGSYEQYF
TGTGCCAGCAGTGCACGACAGGGATCCTACGAGCAGTACTTC
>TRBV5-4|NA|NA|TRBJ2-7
CASSGKGFGSYEQYF
TGTGCCAGCAGCGGTAAGGGTTTCGGCTCCTACGAGCAGTACTTC
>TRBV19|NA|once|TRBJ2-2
CASSRPGELFF
TGTGCCAGTAGTCGACCCGGGGAGCTGTTTTTT
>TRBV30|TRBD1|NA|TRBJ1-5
CAWRQGVGQPQHF
TGTGCCTGGAGACAGGGGGTTGGCCAGCCCCAGCATTTT
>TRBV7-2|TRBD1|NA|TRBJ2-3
CASRKGGGGTDTQYF
TGTGCCAGCAGGAAAGGGGGCGGCGGCACAGATACGCAGTATTTT
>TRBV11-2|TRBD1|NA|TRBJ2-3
CASSLGDRGVTDTQYF
TGTGCCAGCAGCTTAGGGGACAGGGGAGTCACAGATACGCAGTATTTT